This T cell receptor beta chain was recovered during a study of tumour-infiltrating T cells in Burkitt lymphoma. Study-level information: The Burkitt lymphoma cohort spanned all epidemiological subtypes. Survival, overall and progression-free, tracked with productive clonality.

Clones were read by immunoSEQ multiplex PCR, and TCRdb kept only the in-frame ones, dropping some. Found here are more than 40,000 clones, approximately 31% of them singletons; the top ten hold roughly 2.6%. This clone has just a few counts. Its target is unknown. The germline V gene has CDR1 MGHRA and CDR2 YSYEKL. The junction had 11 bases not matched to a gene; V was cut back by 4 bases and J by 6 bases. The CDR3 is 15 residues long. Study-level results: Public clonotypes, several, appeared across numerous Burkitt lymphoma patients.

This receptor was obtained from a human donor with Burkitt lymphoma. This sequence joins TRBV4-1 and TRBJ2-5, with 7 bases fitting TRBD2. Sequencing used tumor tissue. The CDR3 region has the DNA TGCGCCAGCAGCCCTCTGGCGGGGGTGGTAAAGACCCAGTACTTC. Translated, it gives CASSPLAGVVKTQYF.